Listed below are T cell receptor beta chains from one sample, sequenced in a study of cytomegalovirus exposure and HLA in healthy donors. Some clones are missing from TCRdb's copy, which holds only in-frame ones; the method was immunoSEQ multiplex PCR. In the table there are around 300,000 clones, about nine tenths of which are singletons. Specimen: PBMCs. These receptors were taken from a woman in her 30s in good health and CMV-seropositive. CDR3s include the opening cysteine and the closing phenylalanine or tryptophan. The D gene is left open where the match is weak. Clone size is stated in some rows and not others, as once, few, many or a class when expanded.

>NA|TRBV27|NA|TRBJ1-3|17
CASSLLSGGANGNTIYF
TGTGCCAGCAGTTTATTGTCGGGGGGCGCGAATGGAAACACCATATATTTT
>NA|TRBV25-1|NA|TRBJ2-1|15
CASSVPGVGYNEQFF
TGTGCCAGCAGTGTCCCAGGGGTGGGTTACAATGAGCAGTTCTTC
>NA|TRBV27|NA|TRBJ2-1|14
CASSFGGSVYEQFF
TGTGCCAGCAGTTTCGGGGGATCGGTCTATGAGCAGTTCTTC
>NA|TRBV6-5|NA|TRBJ2-5|14
CASSLSGSQETQYF
TGTGCCAGCAGTTTAAGCGGGTCGCAAGAGACCCAGTACTTC
>NA|TRBV4-1|NA|TRBJ1-1|14
CASSQPDPNTEAFF
TGCGCCAGCAGCCAACCCGACCCGAACACTGAAGCTTTCTTT
>NA|TRBV11-2|NA|TRBJ1-2|18
CASSPRGGPGDPNYGYTF
TGTGCCAGCAGCCCCAGAGGGGGACCGGGAGATCCTAACTATGGCTACACCTTC
>TRBD1|TRBV9|NA|TRBJ2-2|16
CASSVAGRGRTGELFF
TGTGCCAGCAGCGTGGCGGGCAGGGGGCGCACCGGGGAGCTGTTTTTT
>NA|TRBV7-2|NA|TRBJ1-4|15
CASSLGRVAGEKLFF
TGTGCCAGCAGCTTAGGCAGGGTGGCGGGTGAAAAACTGTTTTTT
>NA|TRBV7-9|NA|TRBJ2-7|14
CASSSGTNSYEQYF
TGTGCCAGCAGCTCTGGGACCAACTCCTACGAGCAGTACTTC
>NA|TRBV2|once|TRBJ2-5|13
CASSDGGPETQYF
TGTGCCAGCAGTGACGGAGGACCAGAGACCCAGTACTTC
>NA|TRBV19|NA|TRBJ2-5|15
CASSILQGSQETQYF
TGTGCCAGTAGTATACTGCAGGGGTCGCAAGAGACCCAGTACTTC
>TRBD1|TRBV9|few|TRBJ1-4|15
CASSVSGTAGEKLFF
TGTGCCAGCAGCGTATCCGGGACAGCGGGTGAAAAACTGTTTTTT
>NA|TRBV9|few|TRBJ2-5|15
CASSPEGTDQETQYF
TGTGCCAGCAGCCCCGAAGGTACAGATCAAGAGACCCAGTACTTC
>NA|TRBV4-3|NA|TRBJ2-7|16
CASSQDLETATYEQYF
TGCGCCAGCAGCCAAGATCTTGAGACAGCGACCTACGAGCAGTACTTC
>NA|TRBV29-1|NA|TRBJ2-7|14
CSVEVTDVSYEQYF
TGCAGCGTTGAAGTAACCGACGTGTCCTACGAGCAGTACTTC
>TRBD2|TRBV19|few|TRBJ2-1|17
CASSTAGTSGRNNEQFF
TGTGCCAGTAGTACCGCCGGGACTAGCGGGAGGAACAATGAGCAGTTCTTC
>NA|TRBV10-2|NA|TRBJ2-7|11
CASSDSAEQYF
TGCGCCAGCAGTGACTCAGCAGAGCAGTACTTC
>NA|TRBV4-1|NA|TRBJ2-1|14
CASSHGTSYNEQFF
TGCGCCAGCAGCCATGGGACTTCCTACAATGAGCAGTTCTTC
>NA|TRBV4-3|NA|TRBJ2-1|16
CASSQDGVGRYNEQFF
TGCGCCAGCAGCCAAGATGGAGTAGGTCGGTACAATGAGCAGTTCTTC